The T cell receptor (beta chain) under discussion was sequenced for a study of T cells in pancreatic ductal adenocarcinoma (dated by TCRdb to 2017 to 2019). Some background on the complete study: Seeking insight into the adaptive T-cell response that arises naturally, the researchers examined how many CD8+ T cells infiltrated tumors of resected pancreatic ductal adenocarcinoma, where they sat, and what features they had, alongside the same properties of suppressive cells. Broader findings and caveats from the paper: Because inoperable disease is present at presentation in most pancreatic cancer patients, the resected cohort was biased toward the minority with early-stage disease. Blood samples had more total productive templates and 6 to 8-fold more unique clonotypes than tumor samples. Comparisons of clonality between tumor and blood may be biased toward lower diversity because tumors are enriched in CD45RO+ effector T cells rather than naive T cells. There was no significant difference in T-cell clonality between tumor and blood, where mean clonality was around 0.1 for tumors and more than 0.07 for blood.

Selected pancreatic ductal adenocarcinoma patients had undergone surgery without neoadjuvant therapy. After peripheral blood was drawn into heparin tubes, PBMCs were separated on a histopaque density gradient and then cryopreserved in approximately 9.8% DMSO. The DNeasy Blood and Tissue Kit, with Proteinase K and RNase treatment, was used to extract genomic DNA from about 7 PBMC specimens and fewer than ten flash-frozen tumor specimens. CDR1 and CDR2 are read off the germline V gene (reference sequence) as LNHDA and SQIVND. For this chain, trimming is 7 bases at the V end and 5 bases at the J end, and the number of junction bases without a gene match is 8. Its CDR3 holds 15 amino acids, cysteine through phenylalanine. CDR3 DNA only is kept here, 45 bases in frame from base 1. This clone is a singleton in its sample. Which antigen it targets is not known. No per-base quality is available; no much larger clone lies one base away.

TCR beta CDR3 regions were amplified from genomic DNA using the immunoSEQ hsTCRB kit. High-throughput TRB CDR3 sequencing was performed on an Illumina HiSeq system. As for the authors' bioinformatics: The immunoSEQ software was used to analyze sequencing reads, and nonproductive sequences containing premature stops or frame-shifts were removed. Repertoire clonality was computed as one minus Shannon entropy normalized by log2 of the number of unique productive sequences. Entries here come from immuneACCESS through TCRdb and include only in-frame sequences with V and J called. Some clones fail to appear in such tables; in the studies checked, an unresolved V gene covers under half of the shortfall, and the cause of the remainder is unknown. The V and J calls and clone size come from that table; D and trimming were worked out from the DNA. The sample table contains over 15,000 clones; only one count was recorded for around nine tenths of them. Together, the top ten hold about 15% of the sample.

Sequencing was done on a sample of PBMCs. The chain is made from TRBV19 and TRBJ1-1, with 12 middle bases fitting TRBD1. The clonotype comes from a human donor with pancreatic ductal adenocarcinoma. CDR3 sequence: CASTWGQGARTEAFF. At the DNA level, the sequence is TGTGCCAGTACGTGGGGACAGGGGGCGAGAACTGAAGCTTTCTTT.